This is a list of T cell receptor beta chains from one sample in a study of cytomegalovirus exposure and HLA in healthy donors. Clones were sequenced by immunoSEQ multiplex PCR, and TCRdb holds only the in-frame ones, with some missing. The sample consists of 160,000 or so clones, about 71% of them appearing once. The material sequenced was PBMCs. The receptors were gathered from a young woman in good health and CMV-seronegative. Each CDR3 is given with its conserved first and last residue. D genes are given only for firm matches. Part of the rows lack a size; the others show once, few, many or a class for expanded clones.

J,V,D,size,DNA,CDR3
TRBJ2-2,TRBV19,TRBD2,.,TGTGCCACCAATAGCGGGATGAACACCGGGGAGCTGTTTTTT,CATNSGMNTGELFF
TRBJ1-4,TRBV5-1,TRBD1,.,TGCGCCAGCAGCTTGGCCGGGACAGGGGGCGAAAAACTGTTTTTT,CASSLAGTGGEKLFF
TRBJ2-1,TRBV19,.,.,TGTGCCAGTAGCACCCCGGCCCCGGGAAGCGACAATGAGCAGTTCTTC,CASSTPAPGSDNEQFF
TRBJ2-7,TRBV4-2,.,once,TGTGCCAGCAGCCAAGGAGAGTCGGTTTACGAGCAGTACTTC,CASSQGESVYEQYF
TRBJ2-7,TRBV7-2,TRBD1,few,TGTGCCAGCAGCCCCCGACAGGGTCCGTACGAGCAGTACTTC,CASSPRQGPYEQYF
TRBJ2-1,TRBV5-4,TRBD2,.,TGTGCCAGCAGCCAGGGACTAGCGAACTCCGACGTCTACAATGAGCAGTTCTTC,CASSQGLANSDVYNEQFF
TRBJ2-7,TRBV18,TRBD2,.,TGTGCCAGCTCACCCGGGACTAGCGGGAGGGGAGGCGAGCAGTACTTC,CASSPGTSGRGGEQYF
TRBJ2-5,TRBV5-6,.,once,TGTGCCAGCAACGTGGAGGAAGAGACCCAGTACTTC,CASNVEEETQYF
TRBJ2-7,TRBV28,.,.,TGTGCCAGCAGTCCTCGAGCCTACGAGCAGTACTTC,CASSPRAYEQYF
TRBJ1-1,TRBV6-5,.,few,TGTGCCAGCAGTTACTCCAGGGGTCGGGACACTGAAGCTTTCTTT,CASSYSRGRDTEAFF
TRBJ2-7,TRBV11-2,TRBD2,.,TGTGCCAGCAGCCCTCCTAGCGGGGGCTACGAGCAGTACTTC,CASSPPSGGYEQYF
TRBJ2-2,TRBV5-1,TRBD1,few,TGCGCCAGCAGCCCAGGGACAGGGGGTTGGACCGGGGAGCTGTTTTTT,CASSPGTGGWTGELFF
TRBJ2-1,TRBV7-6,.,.,TGTGCCAGCAGCCAGACTAGAGATCATATCGGAGAGCAGTTCTTC,CASSQTRDHIGEQFF
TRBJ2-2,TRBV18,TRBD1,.,TGTGCCAGCTCACTATCCGGGACAGAGAACACCGGGGAGCTGTTTTTT,CASSLSGTENTGELFF
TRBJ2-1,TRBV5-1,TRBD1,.,TGCGCCAGCAGCCCGACCGGGACAGAACACAATGAGCAGTTCTTC,CASSPTGTEHNEQFF
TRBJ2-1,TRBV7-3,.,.,TGTGCCAGCAGCTTAGCGGGGAGCTACAATGAGCAGTTCTTC,CASSLAGSYNEQFF
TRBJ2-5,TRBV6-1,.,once,TGTGCCAGCGGGGACTCGAGCGGAGAGACCCAGTACTTC,CASGDSSGETQYF
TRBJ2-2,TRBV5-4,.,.,TGTGCCAGCAGCTTGTGGCAGGGCTACACCGGGGAGCTGTTTTTT,CASSLWQGYTGELFF
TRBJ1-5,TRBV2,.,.,TGTGCCAGCGCGGGGGGGCGTGGGAGCAATCAGCCCCAGCATTTT,CASAGGRGSNQPQHF
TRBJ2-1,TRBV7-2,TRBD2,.,TGTGCCAGCAGCTTAGCGGGGGGGAATGAGCAGTTCTTC,CASSLAGGNEQFF
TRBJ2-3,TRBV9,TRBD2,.,TGTGCCAGCAGCGTAGCTTGGGGAGCGGGATTAGATACGCAGTATTTT,CASSVAWGAGLDTQYF
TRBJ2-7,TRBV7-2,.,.,TGTGCCAGCAGCTTAGGGGCCCACAGTACCTACGAGCAGTACTTC,CASSLGAHSTYEQYF
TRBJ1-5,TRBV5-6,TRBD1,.,TGTGCCAGCAGCAGATGGGACAGGGGCCATGGTCAGCCCCAGCATTTT,CASSRWDRGHGQPQHF
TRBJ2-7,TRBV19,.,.,TGTGCCAGTAGTATAGGATATGAGGCCTCCGAGCAGTACTTC,CASSIGYEASEQYF
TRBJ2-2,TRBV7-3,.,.,TGTGCCAGCAGCCCCCCAGGGCACCCGAACACCGGGGAGCTGTTTTTT,CASSPPGHPNTGELFF
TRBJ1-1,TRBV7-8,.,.,TGTGCCAGCAACAGGGAGGGGTTACGTGAAGCTTTCTTT,CASNREGLREAFF
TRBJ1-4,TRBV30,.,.,TGTGCCTCAAAGACTGCAACTAATGAAAAACTGTTTTTT,CASKTATNEKLFF
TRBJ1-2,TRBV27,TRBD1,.,TGTGCCAGCAAAAAACAGGGGTCTAACTATGGCTACACCTTC,CASKKQGSNYGYTF
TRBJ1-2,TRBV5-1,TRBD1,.,TGCGCCAGCAGCTTGGCCGCTGGACAGGTCTTCTATGGCTACACCTTC,CASSLAAGQVFYGYTF
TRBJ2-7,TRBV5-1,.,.,TGCGCCAGCAGCTTGGATGGTGAGGGCTACGAGCAGTACTTC,CASSLDGEGYEQYF
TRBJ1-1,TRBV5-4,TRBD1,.,TGTGCCAGCAGCTTGGGACAGGGGGCGCAATTGGCGTGGCACACTGAAGCTTTCTTT,CASSLGQGAQLAWHTEAFF
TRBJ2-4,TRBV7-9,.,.,TGTGCCAGCAGCTTATCAGTTGGGAGCAAAAACATTCAGTACTTC,CASSLSVGSKNIQYF
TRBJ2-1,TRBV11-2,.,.,TGTGCCAGCAGCTTAGGCTATGGTGAGCAGTTCTTC,CASSLGYGEQFF
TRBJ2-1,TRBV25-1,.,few,TGTGCCAGCAGTCCGAGAGGGACCTACAATGAGCAGTTCTTC,CASSPRGTYNEQFF
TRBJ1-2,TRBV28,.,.,TGTGCCAGCAGTTCCCTCGGGAGAGGGTGGAACTATGGCTACACCTTC,CASSSLGRGWNYGYTF
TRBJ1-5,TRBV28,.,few,TGTGCCAGCAGTTTGGGGGGGCGGAATCAGCCCCAGCATTTT,CASSLGGRNQPQHF
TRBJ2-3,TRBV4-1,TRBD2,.,TGCGCCAGCAGCCAAAGGGAGGGGAATACGCAGTATTTT,CASSQREGNTQYF